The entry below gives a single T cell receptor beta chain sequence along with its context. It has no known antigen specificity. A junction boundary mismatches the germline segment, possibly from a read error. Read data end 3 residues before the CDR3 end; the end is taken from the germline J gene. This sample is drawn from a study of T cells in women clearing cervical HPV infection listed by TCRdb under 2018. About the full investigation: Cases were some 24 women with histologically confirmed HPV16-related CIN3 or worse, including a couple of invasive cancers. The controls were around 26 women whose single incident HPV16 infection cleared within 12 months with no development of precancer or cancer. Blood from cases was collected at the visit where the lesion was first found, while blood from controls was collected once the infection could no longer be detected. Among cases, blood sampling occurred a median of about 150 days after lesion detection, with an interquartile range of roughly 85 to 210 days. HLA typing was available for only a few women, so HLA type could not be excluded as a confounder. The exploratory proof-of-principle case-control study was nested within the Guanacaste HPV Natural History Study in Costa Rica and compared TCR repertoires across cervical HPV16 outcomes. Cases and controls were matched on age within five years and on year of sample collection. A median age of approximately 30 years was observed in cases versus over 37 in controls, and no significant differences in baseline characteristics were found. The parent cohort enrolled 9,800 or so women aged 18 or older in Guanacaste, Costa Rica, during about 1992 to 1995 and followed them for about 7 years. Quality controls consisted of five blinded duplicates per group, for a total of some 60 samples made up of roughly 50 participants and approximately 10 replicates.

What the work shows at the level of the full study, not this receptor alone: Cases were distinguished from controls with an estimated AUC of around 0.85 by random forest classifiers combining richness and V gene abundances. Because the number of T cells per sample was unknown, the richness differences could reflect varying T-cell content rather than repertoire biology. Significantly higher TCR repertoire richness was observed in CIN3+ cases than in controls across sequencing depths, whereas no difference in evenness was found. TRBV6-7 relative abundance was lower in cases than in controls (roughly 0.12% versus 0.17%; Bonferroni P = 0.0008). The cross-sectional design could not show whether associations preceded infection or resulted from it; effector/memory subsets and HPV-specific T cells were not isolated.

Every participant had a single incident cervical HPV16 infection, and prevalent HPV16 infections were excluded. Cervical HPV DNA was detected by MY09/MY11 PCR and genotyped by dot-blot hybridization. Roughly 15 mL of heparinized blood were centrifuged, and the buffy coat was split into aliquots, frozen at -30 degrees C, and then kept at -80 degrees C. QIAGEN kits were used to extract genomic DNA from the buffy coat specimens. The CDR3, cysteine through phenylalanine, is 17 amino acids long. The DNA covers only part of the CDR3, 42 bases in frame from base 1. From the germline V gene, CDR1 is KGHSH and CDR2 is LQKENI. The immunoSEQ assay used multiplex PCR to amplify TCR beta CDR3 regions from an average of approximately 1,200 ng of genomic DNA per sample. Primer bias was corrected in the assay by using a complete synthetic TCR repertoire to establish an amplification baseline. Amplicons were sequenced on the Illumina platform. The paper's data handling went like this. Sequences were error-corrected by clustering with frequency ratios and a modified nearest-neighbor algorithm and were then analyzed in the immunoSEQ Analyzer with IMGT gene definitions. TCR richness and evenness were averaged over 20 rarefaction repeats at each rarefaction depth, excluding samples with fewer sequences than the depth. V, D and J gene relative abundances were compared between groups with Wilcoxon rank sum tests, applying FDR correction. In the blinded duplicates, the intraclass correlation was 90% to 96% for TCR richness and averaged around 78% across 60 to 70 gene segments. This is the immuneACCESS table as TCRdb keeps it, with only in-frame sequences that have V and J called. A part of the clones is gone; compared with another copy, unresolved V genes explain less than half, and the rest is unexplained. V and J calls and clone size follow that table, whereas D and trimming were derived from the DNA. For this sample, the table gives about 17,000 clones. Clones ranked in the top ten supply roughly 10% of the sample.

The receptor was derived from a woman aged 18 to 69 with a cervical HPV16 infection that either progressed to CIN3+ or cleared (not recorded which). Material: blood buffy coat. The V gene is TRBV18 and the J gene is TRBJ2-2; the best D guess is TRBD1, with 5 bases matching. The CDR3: CASPPLLTASNTGELFF. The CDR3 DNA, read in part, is TGTGCCAGCCCACCCCTTCTGACAGCTTCGAACACCGGGGAG. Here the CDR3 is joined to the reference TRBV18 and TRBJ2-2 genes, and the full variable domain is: NAGVMQNPRHLVRRRGQEARLRCSPMKGHSHVYWYRQLPEEGLKFMVYLQKENIIDESGMPKERFSAEFPKEGPSILRIQQVVRGDSAAYFCASPPLLTASNTGELFFGEGSRLTVL.